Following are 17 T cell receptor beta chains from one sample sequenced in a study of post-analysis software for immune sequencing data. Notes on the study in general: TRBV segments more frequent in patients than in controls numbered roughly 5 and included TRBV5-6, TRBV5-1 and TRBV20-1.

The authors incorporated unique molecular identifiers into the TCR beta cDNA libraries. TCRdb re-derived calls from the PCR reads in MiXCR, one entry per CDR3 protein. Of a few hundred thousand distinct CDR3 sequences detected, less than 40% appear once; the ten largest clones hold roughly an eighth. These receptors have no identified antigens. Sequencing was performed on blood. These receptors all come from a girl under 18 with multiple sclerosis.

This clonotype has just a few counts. In nucleotides, the CDR3 is TGTGCCAGCAGCTATACGGGGGATGGCTACACCTTC. This encodes CASSYTGDGYTF. The chain employs TRBV7-2 and TRBJ1-2; TRBD1 might be the D (5 bases). CDR1 is SGHTA, CDR2 FQGNSA, per germline. The CDR3 runs to 12 residues. Deletions cut 4 bases from V and 6 bases from J, with 9 bases between.

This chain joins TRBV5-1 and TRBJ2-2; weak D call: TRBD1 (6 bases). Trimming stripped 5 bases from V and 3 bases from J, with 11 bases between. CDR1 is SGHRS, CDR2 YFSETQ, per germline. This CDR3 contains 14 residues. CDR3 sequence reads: CASRWDTDTGELFF. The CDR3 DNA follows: TGCGCCAGCAGGTGGGACACCGACACCGGGGAGCTGTTTTTT. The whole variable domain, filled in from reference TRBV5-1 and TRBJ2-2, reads KAGVTQTPRYLIKTRGQQVTLSCSPISGHRSVSWYQQTPGQGLQFLFEYFSETQRNKGNFPGRFSGRQFSNSRSEMNVSTLELGDSALYLCASRWDTDTGELFFGEGSRLTVL.

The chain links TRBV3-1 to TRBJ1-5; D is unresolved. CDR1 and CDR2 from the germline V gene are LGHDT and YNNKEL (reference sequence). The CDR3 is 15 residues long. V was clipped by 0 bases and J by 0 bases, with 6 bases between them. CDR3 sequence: CASSQEGYSNQPQHF. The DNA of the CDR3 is TGTGCCAGCAGCCAAGAAGGTTATAGCAATCAGCCCCAGCATTTT.

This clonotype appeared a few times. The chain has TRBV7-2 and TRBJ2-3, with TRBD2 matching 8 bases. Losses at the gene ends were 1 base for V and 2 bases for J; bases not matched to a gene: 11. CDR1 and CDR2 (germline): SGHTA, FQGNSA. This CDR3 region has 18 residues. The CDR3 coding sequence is TGTGCCAGCAGCTTAGGGTGGCGGGTAGCGGGGAACACAGATACGCAGTATTTT. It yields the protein CASSLGWRVAGNTDTQYF. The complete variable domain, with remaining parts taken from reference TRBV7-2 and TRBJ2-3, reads GAGVSQSPSNKVTEKGKDVELRCDPISGHTALYWYRQSLGQGLEFLIYFQGNSAPDKSGLPSDRFSAERTGGSVSTLTIQRTQQEDSAVYLCASSLGWRVAGNTDTQYFGPGTRLTVL.

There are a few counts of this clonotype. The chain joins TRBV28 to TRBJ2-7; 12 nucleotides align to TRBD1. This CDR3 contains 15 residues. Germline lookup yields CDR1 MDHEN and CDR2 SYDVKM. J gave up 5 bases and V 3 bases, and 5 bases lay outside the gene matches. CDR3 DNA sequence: TGTGCCAGCAGTTTGGCCGGGACAGGGGGCCACGAGCAGTACTTC. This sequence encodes CASSLAGTGGHEQYF.

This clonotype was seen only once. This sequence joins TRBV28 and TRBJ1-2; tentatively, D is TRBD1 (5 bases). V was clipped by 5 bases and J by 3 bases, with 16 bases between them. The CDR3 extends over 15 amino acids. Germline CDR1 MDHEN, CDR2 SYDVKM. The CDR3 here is CASSETGALDYGYTF. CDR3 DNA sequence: TGTGCCAGCAGTGAAACCGGGGCCCTCGACTATGGCTACACCTTC.

The CDR3 sequence: CSASPKETRYRETQYF. CDR3 bases: TGCAGTGCTAGCCCCAAGGAGACTAGGTATAGGGAGACCCAGTACTTC. The rearrangement uses TRBV20-1 and TRBJ2-5; TRBD2 is a possible D gene (6 bases). CDR3 length equals 16 residues. Germline V lookup: CDR1 DFQATT, CDR2 SNEGSKA (reference sequence). V shed 3 bases and J shed 5 bases, with 22 bases lying between them.

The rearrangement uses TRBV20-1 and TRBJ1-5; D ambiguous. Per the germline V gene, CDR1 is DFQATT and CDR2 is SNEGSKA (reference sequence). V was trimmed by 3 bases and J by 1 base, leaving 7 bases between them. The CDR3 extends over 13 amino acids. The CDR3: CSASGRSNQPQHF. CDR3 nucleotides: TGCAGTGCTAGCGGACGGAGCAATCAGCCCCAGCATTTT.

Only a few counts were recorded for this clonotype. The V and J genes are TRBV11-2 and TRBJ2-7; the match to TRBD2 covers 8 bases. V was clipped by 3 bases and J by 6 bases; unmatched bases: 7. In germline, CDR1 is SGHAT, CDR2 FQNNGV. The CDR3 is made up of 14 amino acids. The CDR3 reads CASSFTGLAGEQYF. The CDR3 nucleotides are TGTGCCAGCAGCTTCACAGGACTAGCTGGCGAGCAGTACTTC.

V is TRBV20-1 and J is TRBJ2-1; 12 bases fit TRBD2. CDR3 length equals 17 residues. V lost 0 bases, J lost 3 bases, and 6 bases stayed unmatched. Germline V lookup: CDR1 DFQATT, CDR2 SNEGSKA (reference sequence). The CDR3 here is CSARDMTSGGLYNEQFF. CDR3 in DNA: TGCAGTGCTAGAGATATGACTAGCGGGGGCCTCTACAATGAGCAGTTCTTC.

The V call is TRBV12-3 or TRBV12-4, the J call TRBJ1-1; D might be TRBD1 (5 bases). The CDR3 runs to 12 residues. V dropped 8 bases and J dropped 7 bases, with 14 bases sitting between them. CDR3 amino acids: CASQFHRSEAFF. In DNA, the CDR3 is TGTGCCAGCCAATTCCACAGGAGTGAAGCTTTCTTT.

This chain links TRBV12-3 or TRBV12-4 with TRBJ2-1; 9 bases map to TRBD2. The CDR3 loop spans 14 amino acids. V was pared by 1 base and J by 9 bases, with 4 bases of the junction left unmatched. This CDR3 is CASSLGGGGVEQFF. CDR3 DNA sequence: TGTGCCAGCAGTTTAGGTGGCGGGGGGGTTGAGCAGTTCTTC.

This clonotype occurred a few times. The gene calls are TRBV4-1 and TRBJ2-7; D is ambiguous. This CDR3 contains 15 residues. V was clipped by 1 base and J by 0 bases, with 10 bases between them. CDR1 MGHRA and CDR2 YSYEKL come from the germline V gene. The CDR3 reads CASSQVERSSYEQYF. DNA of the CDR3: TGCGCCAGCAGCCAAGTCGAAAGGAGCTCCTACGAGCAGTACTTC.

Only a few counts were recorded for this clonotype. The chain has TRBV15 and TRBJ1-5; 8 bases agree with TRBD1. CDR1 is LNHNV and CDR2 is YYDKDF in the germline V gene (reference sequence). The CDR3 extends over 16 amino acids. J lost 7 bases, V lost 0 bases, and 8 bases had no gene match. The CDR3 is CATSRDSTGGGQPQHF. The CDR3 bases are TGTGCCACCAGCAGAGACTCAACAGGGGGAGGCCAGCCCCAGCATTTT.

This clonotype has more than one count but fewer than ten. The DNA for the CDR3 is TGTGCCAGCAGCCAAGCGCAGGGGAGATCACCCCTCCACTTT. Translating it yields CASSQAQGRSPLHF. This chain uses TRBV3-1 with TRBJ1-6, with TRBD1 as a possible D gene (6 bases). Germline CDR1 LGHDT, CDR2 YNNKEL (reference sequence). The CDR3 loop spans 14 amino acids. V gave up 1 base and J gave up 10 bases, with 11 bases separating them.

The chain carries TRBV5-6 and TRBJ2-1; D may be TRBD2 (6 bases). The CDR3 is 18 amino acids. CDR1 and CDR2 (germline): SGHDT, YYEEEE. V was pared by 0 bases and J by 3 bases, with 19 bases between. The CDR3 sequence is CASSLVLLGSGDYNEQFF. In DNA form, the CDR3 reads TGTGCCAGCAGCTTGGTCTTACTTGGGTCGGGGGACTACAATGAGCAGTTCTTC.

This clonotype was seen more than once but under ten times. The CDR3 protein is CSVEDLAAGPYNEQFF. CDR3 DNA: TGCAGCGTTGAAGATCTGGCGGCAGGGCCTTACAATGAGCAGTTCTTC. The J gene is TRBJ2-1, the V gene TRBV29-1, with D possibly being TRBD1 (5 bases). Germline values: CDR1 SQVTM, CDR2 ANQGSEA. Trimming cost V 0 bases and J 4 bases, with 16 bases left between them. The CDR3 has 16 residues.